This entry concerns a single TCR beta chain. This CDR3 has 15 residues. The germline gives CDR1 SGHRS, CDR2 YFSETQ. Trimming left V 0 bases short and J 2 bases short, with 8 bases between. This sample was taken from a study of CD8 T cells in Susac syndrome. RNA totalling about 0.5 to 1 ug underwent reverse transcription with random hexamers. Amplification of TCR beta CDR3 by immunoSEQ multiplex PCR spanned 54 Vbeta and 13 Jbeta. TCRdb analysed the immunoSEQ multiplex PCR reads with MiXCR anew, one entry per CDR3 protein. This repertoire shows around 170,000 distinct CDR3 sequences, approximately 94% found once; its top ten account for around 0.11%.

The specimen sequenced was CD4+ T cells from PBMCs. This clonotype originated in a human donor with Susac syndrome. The chain couples TRBV5-1 to TRBJ2-2; D ambiguous. The CDR3 sequence: CASSLAETNTGELFF. In DNA form, the CDR3 reads TGCGCCAGCAGCTTGGCCGAAACTAACACCGGGGAGCTGTTTTTT. The full variable domain, with the rest looked up from reference TRBV5-1 and TRBJ2-2, is KAGVTQTPRYLIKTRGQQVTLSCSPISGHRSVSWYQQTPGQGLQFLFEYFSETQRNKGNFPGRFSGRQFSNSRSEMNVSTLELGDSALYLCASSLAETNTGELFFGEGSRLTVL.